This TCR beta chain is drawn from a study of T cells after yellow fever vaccination. Whole-study context: Libraries from low-cell-number fractions were prepared with the SMART-Seq v4 Ultra Low Input RNA kit. Notes on the study in general: Most clones from primary vaccination were detected again post-booster (almost 98% CD4, roughly 90% CD8). The appearance of a small share of clonotypes in both CD4 and CD8 compartments was observed.

This CDR3 region has 16 residues. The J segment lost 3 bases and the V segment lost 0 bases, leaving 0 bases of the junction unmatched. The V gene's germline CDR1 is MNHEY and CDR2 SVGAGI. With respect to this clonotype: Its specificity is unknown.

5'RACE template switching generated TCR cDNA, adding a universal primer site and UMIs. TCRdb used MiXCR to reprocess the 5' RACE reads, holding one entry per CDR3 protein. The table lists roughly 250,000 distinct CDR3 sequences, 13% of them singletons, with around 0.55% in the top ten. J is TRBJ2-6 and V is TRBV6-5; TRBD1 aligns across 9 bases. The sequence came from a man aged 30 to 45 who received the YFV17D yellow fever vaccine. Sequencing was performed on CD4+ T cells sorted from PBMCs, taken 45 days after the yellow fever booster vaccination. The CDR3 nucleotides read TGTGCCAGCAGTTACTCGACAGGGGGTGGGGCCAACGTCCTGACTTTC. Encoded protein: CASSYSTGGGANVLTF.